A single sample gave rise to the 11 T cell receptor beta chains below, sequenced in a study of early T cells in non-severe SARS-CoV-2 infection. TCRdb called the 5' RACE reads again in MiXCR, with one record for every CDR3 protein. The table records tens of thousands of distinct CDR3 sequences, around 6% of them present only once. Input material: whole blood. The receptor source for this set is an adult who was a healthcare worker with PCR-confirmed SARS-CoV-2 infection or an uninfected control (not recorded which).

This clonotype was picked up many times. The rearrangement joins TRBV28 to TRBJ1-6; D unresolved. The V and J ends lost 5 bases and 0 bases respectively, with 11 bases between them. Germline V CDR1 and CDR2: MDHEN, SYDVKM. This CDR3 has 16 amino acids. The CDR3 DNA follows: TGTGCCAGCAGTCGAACAACGAGCTCCTATAATTCACCCCTCCACTTT. Protein sequence: CASSRTTSSYNSPLHF.

This clonotype has at least ten counts. The rearrangement joins TRBV13 to TRBJ2-7, with D possibly matching TRBD2 (6 bases). This CDR3 region has 15 residues. CDR1 and CDR2 from the germline V gene are PRHDT and FYEKMQ (reference sequence). Trimming left V 1 base short and J 7 bases short, with 17 bases between. CDR3 residues: CASSLDGASAGEQYF. As DNA, the CDR3 is TGTGCCAGCAGCTTAGATGGCGCCTCGGCGGGGGAGCAGTACTTC. Combining the CDR3 with reference TRBV13 and TRBJ2-7 gives the whole variable domain AAGVIQSPRHLIKEKRETATLKCYPIPRHDTVYWYQQGPGQDPQFLISFYEKMQSDKGSIPDRFSAQQFSDYHSELNMSSLELGDSALYFCASSLDGASAGEQYFGPGTRLTVT.

This clonotype was found a few times. The rearrangement joins TRBV6-6 to TRBJ1-6; D not certain. Germline lookup yields CDR1 MNHNY and CDR2 SVGAGI (reference sequence). V was pared by 0 bases and J by 9 bases, with 15 bases between. The CDR3 has 16 residues. The CDR3 reads CASSYSSFHIGSPLHF. As DNA, the CDR3 is TGTGCCAGCAGTTACTCGTCTTTTCATATAGGTTCACCCCTCCACTTT.

Only a few counts were recorded for this clonotype. The genes are TRBV5-1 and TRBJ1-2; the D gene is possibly TRBD1 (5 bases). Germline-derived CDR1 and CDR2 are SGHRS and YFSETQ. This CDR3 has 16 amino acids. V gave up 2 bases and J gave up 4 bases, with 18 bases separating them. CDR3: CASSFRDASTIYGYTF. CDR3 DNA sequence: TGCGCCAGCAGCTTCCGGGACGCATCTACCATCTATGGCTACACCTTC.

This clonotype has ten or more counts. The chain combines TRBV20-1 with TRBJ1-2; D is perhaps TRBD1 (5 bases). The CDR3 covers 18 residues. The V gene's germline CDR1 is DFQATT and CDR2 SNEGSKA (reference sequence). V lost 0 bases, J lost 4 bases, and 24 bases lay in between. The CDR3 sequence: CSARDGLDSTKPSYGYTF. CDR3 coding DNA: TGCAGTGCTAGAGATGGTCTCGACAGCACCAAACCCAGCTATGGCTACACCTTC.

This clonotype has a count of ten or more. The rearrangement uses TRBV7-2 and TRBJ2-7; no reliable D call. The CDR3 is 12 residues long. V lost 4 bases, J lost 6 bases, and 10 bases lay in between. The germline CDR1 and CDR2 sequences are SGHTA and FQGNSA. CDR3 sequence (DNA): TGTGCCAGCAGCTCCCCGCTTATCGAGCAGTACTTC. Amino acids: CASSSPLIEQYF.

This rearrangement joins TRBV5-1 to TRBJ2-4; D unresolved. Per germline, CDR1 SGHRS and CDR2 YFSETQ. Between the trimmed V and J ends, which lost 0 bases and 2 bases, there was a span of 12 bases. This CDR3 is built from 16 residues. The CDR3 protein is CASSLEVVGSKNIQYF. The CDR3 DNA reads as TGCGCCAGCAGCTTGGAAGTGGTCGGATCCAAAAACATTCAGTACTTC.

The V and J genes are TRBV28 and TRBJ1-3; 12 bases fit TRBD1. The CDR3 is 17 residues long. J gave up 2 bases and V 5 bases, and 7 bases lay outside the gene matches. Germline V gene sequence: CDR1 MDHEN, CDR2 SYDVKM. The CDR3 here is CASSQGQGARAGNTIYF. Written as DNA, the CDR3 is TGTGCCAGCAGTCAGGGACAGGGGGCGCGGGCTGGAAACACCATATATTTT.

This clonotype was seen ten or more times. J is TRBJ2-1 and V is TRBV11-2; 14 bases map to TRBD2. Germline values: CDR1 SGHAT, CDR2 FQNNGV. The CDR3 totals 18 residues. V lost 7 bases to trimming and J lost 6 bases; unmatched junction nucleotides: 14. CDR3 DNA: TGTGCCAGCACCGGGACTAGCGGGAGAGTGTTTTATAGCAATGAGCAGTTCTTC. Protein sequence: CASTGTSGRVFYSNEQFF.

In this sample, this clonotype turned up many times. The J gene is TRBJ1-6, the V gene TRBV5-1; 9 bases line up with TRBD1. Germline V lookup: CDR1 SGHRS, CDR2 YFSETQ. The CDR3 covers 14 residues. V trimming: 3 bases; J trimming: 10 bases; junction bases outside the gene matches: 5. In nucleotides, the CDR3 is TGCGCCAGCAGCTCGGGACAGGGCGGCTCACCCCTCCACTTT. This translates into CASSSGQGGSPLHF.

This clonotype was detected only a few times. The V gene is TRBV7-9, the J gene TRBJ2-5; 8 positions match TRBD1. In germline, CDR1 is SEHNR, CDR2 FQNEAQ (reference sequence). CDR3 size: 13 residues. V shed 6 bases, J shed 0 bases, and the junction held 0 bases outside the gene matches. The CDR3 sequence: CASRDRDQETQYF. Here the CDR3 DNA reads TGTGCCAGCAGGGACAGGGACCAAGAGACCCAGTACTTC.